This entry lists 5 T cell receptor beta chains sequenced from one sample in a study of blood T cell repertoires in COVID-19. Method: immunoSEQ multiplex PCR; TCRdb's copy keeps in-frame clones and lacks some. The table has 300,000 to 350,000 clones, 75% to 90% seen once. The sequencing input was PBMCs or T cells enriched from blood (not recorded which). Receptor source: a man between 25 and 39 years old who had recovered from COVID-19.

This chain connects TRBV2 to TRBJ1-2; the D is unclear. Looked up from germline, CDR1 is SNHLY and CDR2 is FYNNEI. The germline V and J ends were trimmed by 2 bases and 10 bases, with 14 bases remaining between them. This CDR3 contains 13 residues. DNA of the CDR3: TGTGCCAGCAGTGAAAGATCGGGGATCGACTACACCTTC. It translates to CASSERSGIDYTF.

This clone has a single count. The chain combines TRBV12-1 with TRBJ2-1; the table assigns TRBD2, which was not confirmed against the DNA. TRBV12-1 corresponds to a pseudogene. The CDR3 sequence is 15 residues long. CDR3 DNA sequence: TGTGCCAGCAGCCAGACTAGCGGGGGGGCGGATGAGCAGTTCTTC. It yields the protein CASSQTSGGADEQFF.

V gene TRBV5-6 combines with J gene TRBJ1-3, with no clear D. CDR1 is SGHDT, CDR2 YYEEEE, per germline. Trimming removed 4 bases from V and 4 bases from J, with 9 bases in between. The CDR3 spans 13 residues. DNA of the CDR3: TGTGCCAGCAGCCGGAGATCAGGAAACACCATATATTTT. Translating gives CASSRRSGNTIYF.

This clone occurred many times. The chain links TRBV6-1 to TRBJ2-7; 11 nucleotides agree with TRBD2. There are 15 residues in the CDR3. The germline CDR1 and CDR2 sequences are MNHNS and SASEGT. Germline trimming cut 2 bases from V and 0 bases from J; bases unmatched to any gene: 0. CDR3 coding DNA: TGTGCCAGCAGTGAACTAGCGGGGGGCTCCTACGAGCAGTACTTC. As protein: CASSELAGGSYEQYF.

The rearrangement joins TRBV6-2 or TRBV6-3 to TRBJ2-1; D is unclear. V dropped 0 bases and J dropped 6 bases, with 9 bases sitting between them. This CDR3 is 14 amino acids long. From germline, CDR1 is MNHEY and CDR2 SVGEGT. The CDR3 reads CASSYSASTNEQFF. Here the CDR3 DNA reads TGTGCCAGCAGTTACTCGGCCAGTACCAATGAGCAGTTCTTC.